A single sample gave rise to the 30 T cell receptor beta chains below, sequenced in a study of identifying expanded T cells in peripheral blood (dated by TCRdb to the late 2010s). Library construction relied on the immunoSEQ multiplex PCR assay. TCRdb took this table from immuneACCESS and kept in-frame rearrangements with V and J called. Such tables lack part of the clones; where checked against another copy, unresolved V genes explain under half of the gap, and the rest is unexplained. The sample table lists more than 90,000 clones, roughly nine tenths of them with a count of one. The ten most abundant clones make up 17% of the sample. The sample consisted of blood. The receptors stem from a person aged 18 to 75 in good health.

The rearrangement joins TRBV6-6 to TRBJ1-6; possibly TRBD1 for D (5 bases). Trimming left V 2 bases short and J 8 bases short, with 10 bases between. Germline CDR1 and CDR2: MNHNY and SVGAGI (reference sequence). The CDR3 loop spans 14 amino acids. The chain's CDR3 is CASSYAGLDSPLHF. In DNA form, the CDR3 reads TGTGCCAGCAGTTACGCGGGGCTCGATTCACCCCTCCACTTT.

J is TRBJ1-2 and V is TRBV5-1; 9 nucleotides agree with TRBD1. Germline V gene lookup returns CDR1 SGHRS and CDR2 YFSETQ. The ends lost 0 bases at V and 4 bases at J; junction bases unmatched: 4. The CDR3 is made up of 15 amino acids. The CDR3: CASSLVATGGYGYTF. Here the CDR3 DNA reads TGCGCCAGCAGCTTGGTAGCGACAGGGGGCTATGGCTACACCTTC.

This clone appeared once. The rearrangement uses TRBV7-2 and TRBJ1-6; 7 positions match TRBD1. Germline V gene data show CDR1 as SGHTA and CDR2 as FQGNSA. The trim removed 2 bases at V and 7 bases at J, leaving 5 bases unmatched. The CDR3 spans 15 residues. The CDR3 sequence: CASSLLNRGNSPLHF. For the CDR3, the DNA is TGTGCCAGCAGCTTATTGAACAGGGGCAATTCACCCCTCCACTTT.

With respect to this clone: One end of the junction is discordant with germline, which a read error may explain. J is TRBJ1-3 and V is TRBV6-5; D unresolved. The CDR3 is 15 amino acids. Germline loops: CDR1 MNHEY, CDR2 SVGAGI. The CDR3 DNA reads TGTGCCATCAGTGGTCAGCTCGGCGAAGGAAACACCATATATTTT. Translation gives CAISGQLGEGNTIYF.

This clone was observed a handful of times. This rearrangement joins TRBV19 to TRBJ2-7, with D perhaps given as TRBD1 or TRBD2 (5 bases each). The CDR3 consists of 14 residues. Germline V gene data show CDR1 as LNHDA and CDR2 as SQIVND (reference sequence). The V gene lost 1 base and the J gene lost 4 bases, with 11 bases spanning the gap. The CDR3 sequence is CASSIGEGPYEQYF. CDR3 nucleotide sequence: TGTGCCAGTAGTATAGGAGAGGGGCCGTACGAGCAGTACTTC.

V gene TRBV11-2 combines with J gene TRBJ2-4; TRBD2 matches 9 bases. Germline CDR1 is SGHAT and CDR2 is FQNNGV. After removal of 2 bases from V and 6 bases from J, the junction contained 2 bases not matched to a gene. The CDR3 runs to 14 residues. CDR3 protein: CASSLSSGANIQYF. CDR3 bases: TGTGCCAGCAGCTTATCTAGCGGGGCAAACATTCAGTACTTC.

The gene calls are TRBV4-2 and TRBJ2-3; TRBD1 might be the D (6 bases). Trimming took 1 base from V and 2 from J, leaving 13 bases between them. This CDR3 region has 16 residues. The germline V gene encodes CDR1 LGHNA and CDR2 YNFKEQ. The DNA for the CDR3 is TGTGCCAGCAGCCAAGTACCAACAGGGTTCACAGATACGCAGTATTTT. Its protein is CASSQVPTGFTDTQYF.

CDR3 in DNA: TGTGCCAGTAGGTCAACCGGGACACGCCGTTCGGCTAATGAAAAACTGTTTTTT. Its translation is CASRSTGTRRSANEKLFF. V gene TRBV19 combines with J gene TRBJ1-4, with D perhaps TRBD1 (6 bases). The ends were cut back, 6 bases at V and 3 bases at J, with 23 bases in the middle. This CDR3 has 18 residues. Per germline, CDR1 LNHDA and CDR2 SQIVND (reference sequence).

In its sample, this clone was seen once. The V gene is TRBV6-6, the J gene TRBJ1-1, with D unclear. Trimming cost V 6 bases and J 1 base, with 9 bases left between them. Per germline, CDR1 MNHNY and CDR2 SVGAGI (reference sequence). This CDR3 has 13 amino acids. CDR3 nucleotide sequence: TGTGCCAGCAGCCTCCAAAGGAACACTGAAGCTTTCTTT. Translating it yields CASSLQRNTEAFF.

J is TRBJ2-7 and V is TRBV10-3; no reliable D call. V dropped 3 bases and J dropped 0 bases, with 9 bases sitting between them. This CDR3 is 14 amino acids long. The germline V gene encodes CDR1 ENHRY and CDR2 SYGVKD. CDR3 sequence reads: CAISDQVSSYEQYF. The CDR3 region has the DNA TGTGCCATCAGTGATCAGGTCAGCTCCTACGAGCAGTACTTC.

This clone was observed once. CDR3 in DNA: TGTGCCAGCAGCGGAAAGGACAGGCCCGCCAATCAGCCCCAGCATTTT. This encodes CASSGKDRPANQPQHF. The chain uses TRBV9 and TRBJ1-5; 7 bases map to TRBD1. CDR3 length: 16 residues. Looked up from germline, CDR1 is SGDLS and CDR2 is YYNGEE. Trimming at V came to 3 bases and at J to 3 bases, leaving 9 bases not matched to a gene.

In nucleotides, the CDR3 is TGTGCCAGCAGCGTAGGAGGGGTCGACAGGGGATTGGAGACCCAGTACTTC. It is translated as CASSVGGVDRGLETQYF. The chain employs TRBV9 and TRBJ2-5, with 8 positions matching TRBD1. V was pared by 0 bases and J by 5 bases, with 12 bases of the junction left unmatched. The CDR3 loop spans 17 amino acids. CDR1 is SGDLS, CDR2 YYNGEE, per germline.

This chain links TRBV7-2 with TRBJ1-1, with D possibly TRBD1 on 5 matching bases. Germline values: CDR1 SGHTA, CDR2 FQGNSA. The V gene lost 2 bases and the J gene lost 3 bases, with 7 bases spanning the gap. The CDR3 runs 13 residues. Written as DNA, the CDR3 is TGTGCCAGCAGCTTAATGGGGGACACTGAAGCTTTCTTT. Amino acid sequence: CASSLMGDTEAFF.

The chain links TRBV27 to TRBJ2-2, with D unclear. The CDR3 runs to 13 residues. Trimming took 8 bases from V and 0 from J, leaving 7 bases between them. Germline assignment: CDR1 MNHEY and CDR2 SMNVEV (reference sequence). Written as DNA, the CDR3 is TGTGCCAGCGGACCCTCGAACACCGGGGAGCTGTTTTTT. This translates into CASGPSNTGELFF.

The chain joins TRBV7-2 to TRBJ2-2, with D perhaps being TRBD1 or TRBD2 (7 bases each). Germline V gene lookup returns CDR1 SGHTA and CDR2 FQGNSA. CDR3 length: 16 amino acids. V lost 5 bases and J lost 2, with 15 bases in between. For the CDR3, the DNA is TGTGCCAGCAGCCAGGGGGGCGGGAGTAACACCGGGGAGCTGTTTTTT. Translated, it gives CASSQGGGSNTGELFF.

This clone occurred once. The V and J genes are TRBV4-3 and TRBJ2-7; no firm D call. The germline V and J ends were trimmed by 1 base and 5 bases, with 9 bases remaining between them. Germline V lookup: CDR1 LGHNA, CDR2 YSLEER. This CDR3 region has 13 residues. CDR3 sequence (DNA): TGCGCCAGCAGCCAAGCAGTAGGTGACGAGCAGTACTTC. It yields the protein CASSQAVGDEQYF.

This chain joins TRBV13 and TRBJ2-2; D is uncertain. The ends were cut back, 3 bases at V and 11 bases at J, with 10 bases in the middle. This CDR3 has 12 residues. Germline V gene sequence: CDR1 PRHDT, CDR2 FYEKMQ (reference sequence). CDR3: CASSFLRTELFF. In nucleotides, the CDR3 is TGTGCCAGCAGCTTTCTGCGAACTGAGCTGTTTTTT.

This chain joins TRBV7-8 and TRBJ1-2; 7 positions match TRBD1. Germline assignment: CDR1 SGHVS and CDR2 FQNEAQ. After removal of 5 bases from V and 7 bases from J, the junction contained 1 base not matched to a gene. The CDR3 sequence is 11 residues long. Here the CDR3 DNA reads TGTGCCAGCAGCGACAGGGCTGGCTACACCTTC. It is translated as CASSDRAGYTF.

The chain links TRBV6-1 to TRBJ2-6, with 7 bases aligning to TRBD2. CDR3 length: 15 residues. After removal of 7 bases from V and 2 bases from J, the junction contained 5 bases not matched to a gene. CDR1 is MNHNS, CDR2 SASEGT, per germline. The CDR3 DNA follows: TGTGCCAGCACGGCAGGGAGGGCTGGGGCCAACGTCCTGACTTTC. Protein product: CASTAGRAGANVLTF.

This sequence joins TRBV9 and TRBJ1-2, with a possible D match to TRBD1 (5 bases). Germline V gene data show CDR1 as SGDLS and CDR2 as YYNGEE. The CDR3 extends over 12 amino acids. The V gene lost 7 bases and the J gene lost 4 bases, with 11 bases spanning the gap. CDR3 loop: CASGRDFYGYTF. Here the CDR3 DNA reads TGTGCCAGCGGACGGGACTTCTATGGCTACACCTTC. The full variable domain, completed using reference TRBV9 and TRBJ1-2, is DSGVTQTPKHLITATGQRVTLRCSPRSGDLSVYWYQQSLDQGLQFLIQYYNGEERAKGNILERFSAQQFPDLHSELNLSSLELGDSALYFCASGRDFYGYTFGSGTRLTVV.

This chain joins TRBV2 and TRBJ2-1; D assignment may be TRBD1 or TRBD2 (5 bases each). Germline V gene data show CDR1 as SNHLY and CDR2 as FYNNEI. CDR3 length equals 10 residues. V was trimmed by 6 bases and J by 15 bases, leaving 12 bases between them. The CDR3 sequence: CASSGDHPFF. CDR3 DNA: TGTGCCAGCAGCGGGGACCATCCGTTCTTC.

This clone came up a few times. The chain carries TRBV7-9 and TRBJ2-2; a possible D gene is TRBD1 (5 bases). The CDR3 totals 15 residues. V lost 2 bases and J 0 bases, leaving 7 bases between the germline ends. CDR1 and CDR2 (germline): SEHNR, FQNEAQ (reference sequence). The CDR3 spells CASSLRTSNTGELFF. In DNA form, the CDR3 reads TGTGCCAGCAGCTTACGGACATCGAACACCGGGGAGCTGTTTTTT.

The chain is built from TRBV6-5 and TRBJ1-1; D might be TRBD1 (5 bases). Trimming removed 4 bases from V and 0 bases from J, with 9 bases in between. There are 14 residues in the CDR3. Per the germline V gene, CDR1 is MNHEY and CDR2 is SVGAGI. CDR3 loop: CASSSTAMNTEAFF. The CDR3 DNA reads TGTGCCAGCAGTTCGACAGCAATGAACACTGAAGCTTTCTTT.

The chain combines TRBV27 with TRBJ2-7; D is undetermined. The CDR3 spans 14 residues. Germline V gene sequence: CDR1 MNHEY, CDR2 SMNVEV (reference sequence). V was pared by 5 bases and J by 3 bases, with 14 bases between. Here the CDR3 DNA reads TGTGCCAGCAGTCCAAACGGCTTAATCTACGAGCAGTACTTC. Protein: CASSPNGLIYEQYF.

The chain employs TRBV5-1 and TRBJ2-2; D may be TRBD1 (6 bases). V gave up 5 bases and J gave up 1 base, with 15 bases separating them. The germline CDR1 and CDR2 sequences are SGHRS and YFSETQ. This CDR3 region has 16 residues. CDR3 sequence reads: CASSRGDTRNTGELFF. The CDR3 DNA is TGCGCCAGCAGTCGTGGGGACACGAGGAACACCGGGGAGCTGTTTTTT.

V usage is TRBV29-1 and J usage is TRBJ2-7; 7 positions match TRBD1. CDR1 is SQVTM, CDR2 ANQGSEA, per germline. The CDR3 is 12 residues long. Trimming removed 4 bases from V and 4 bases from J; junction bases left unmatched: 4. CDR3 protein: CSVVGQEYEQYF. The CDR3 bases are TGCAGCGTTGTAGGACAGGAGTACGAGCAGTACTTC.

The chain combines TRBV4-3 with TRBJ1-1; 7 nucleotides line up with TRBD1. This CDR3 is built from 17 residues. With V trimmed by 0 bases and J by 4 bases, 11 bases remained unmatched. Germline V gene sequence: CDR1 LGHNA, CDR2 YSLEER. In DNA form, the CDR3 reads TGCGCCAGCAGCCAAGATTTAGTAGGGGGCGCGGGCACTGAAGCTTTCTTT. This sequence encodes CASSQDLVGGAGTEAFF.

J is TRBJ2-1 and V is TRBV25-1; D gene ambiguous. The CDR3 has 11 residues. V was clipped by 3 bases and J by 4 bases, with 1 base between them. Germline values: CDR1 MGHDK, CDR2 SYGVNS. The CDR3 DNA follows: TGTGCCAGCAGTGAGTACAATGAGCAGTTCTTC. Amino acid sequence: CASSEYNEQFF.

The J gene is TRBJ2-5, the V gene TRBV5-1; D is ambiguous. This CDR3 region has 14 residues. Germline loops: CDR1 SGHRS, CDR2 YFSETQ. Trimming stripped 0 bases from V and 3 bases from J, with 9 bases between. CDR3 coding DNA: TGCGCCAGCAGCTTGGGCGGAGCTGAAGAGACCCAGTACTTC. Translating gives CASSLGGAEETQYF.

This clone was recorded once. This chain links TRBV4-3 with TRBJ2-1, with D possibly matching TRBD1 (5 bases). V lost 4 bases and J lost 9, with 16 bases in between. The CDR3 has 14 amino acids. Germline CDR1 LGHNA, CDR2 YSLEER. The CDR3: CASSLDSRGSEQFF. CDR3 DNA: TGCGCCAGCAGCCTAGATTCAAGGGGCAGTGAGCAGTTCTTC.